One sample yielded the 3 T cell receptor beta chains listed below, sequenced in a study of response to subunit inactivated influenza vaccine. TCRdb fed the RT-PCR reads into MiXCR, producing one record per CDR3 protein. The sample contains 500,000 to 700,000 distinct CDR3 sequences, 20% to 25% of which appear only once. These data are also associated with another study on T cells expressing NK-cell markers. From that second work: As the method of synthesis, 5'RACE template switching with UMIs yielded TCR beta cDNA.

The material was CD4+ T cells sorted from PBMCs, obtained 11 to 12 days after vaccination. These receptors all come from a man between 50 and 59 years old who received an inactivated influenza vaccine.

The gene calls are TRBV4-2 and TRBJ2-2; 13 bases fit TRBD2. Germline V gives CDR1 LGHNA, CDR2 YNFKEQ. V lost 0 bases to trimming and J lost 4 bases; unmatched junction nucleotides: 11. The CDR3 sequence is 20 residues long. The CDR3 DNA follows: TGTGCCAGCAGCCAAGAGGGAATGATTGGACTAGCGGGAGTCACCGGGGAGCTGTTTTTT. Translated: CASSQEGMIGLAGVTGELFF.

This clonotype has more than one count but fewer than ten. V is TRBV7-8 and J is TRBJ2-7; D not certain. This CDR3 spans 12 amino acids. CDR1 SGHVS and CDR2 FQNEAQ come from the germline V gene. The V end was cut by 1 base, the J end by 6 bases, with 7 bases between. CDR3 in DNA: TGTGCCAGCAGCTTAGATAGTCCCGAGCAGTACTTC. This codes for CASSLDSPEQYF.

The chain uses TRBV7-9 and TRBJ2-1; either TRBD1 or TRBD2 may supply D (6 bases each). The V and J ends lost 8 bases and 0 bases respectively, with 17 bases between them. The CDR3 loop spans 16 amino acids. CDR1 is SEHNR, CDR2 FQNEAQ, per germline (reference sequence). CDR3 DNA: TGTGCCAGCGCACCCCCGGGGGCCCCCTCCTACAATGAGCAGTTCTTC. Its protein is CASAPPGAPSYNEQFF.